A few counts support the clone carrying this TCR beta chain. This record comes from a study of control samples from healthy donors and cancer patients. V was pared by 5 bases and J by 3 bases, with 18 bases between. Per germline, CDR1 KGHDR and CDR2 SFDVKD. The CDR3 runs 17 residues. Sequencing used immunoSEQ multiplex PCR; TCRdb keeps in-frame clones, though not all of them. The data show 100,000 to 150,000 clones, approximately 89% seen once. The chain has TRBV24-1 and TRBJ2-2; the D gene is possibly TRBD2 (6 bases). The sample taken for sequencing was blood. This sequence originates from a man in his sixties in good health. The CDR3 region has the DNA TGTGCCACCAGTGTTCCCACGGCGGGGATGGACACCGGGGAGCTGTTTTTT. Translating it yields CATSVPTAGMDTGELFF.